This is a list of T cell receptor beta chains from one sample in a study of cytomegalovirus exposure and HLA in healthy donors. Sequencing used immunoSEQ multiplex PCR; TCRdb keeps in-frame clones, though not all of them. The sample lists approximately 130,000 clones, about 85% seen once, with over 6.5% in the top ten. Sequencing was performed on PBMCs. These receptors were obtained from a woman in her twenties or thirties in good health and CMV-seropositive. Both conserved end residues are part of each CDR3. A D gene is named only where the DNA matches it firmly. Rows give clone size only sometimes, using once, few, many, or a class for an expanded clone.

v_gene	abundance	j_gene	d_gene	CDR3aa	CDR3nt
TRBV5-1	few	TRBJ2-5	-	CASSFPHTQETQYF	TGCGCCAGCAGCTTCCCCCACACCCAAGAGACCCAGTACTTC
TRBV6-5	-	TRBJ2-3	TRBD1	CASMAWDRGTDTQYF	TGTGCCAGCATGGCTTGGGACAGAGGCACAGATACGCAGTATTTT
TRBV19	-	TRBJ1-5	-	CASSIVGLFNQPQHF	TGTGCCAGTAGTATAGTCGGTCTTTTTAATCAGCCCCAGCATTTT
TRBV2	-	TRBJ2-3	-	CASSEDAFTDTQYF	TGTGCCAGCAGTGAAGACGCGTTTACAGATACGCAGTATTTT
TRBV28	-	TRBJ2-7	-	CASSLAGPSSYEQYF	TGTGCCAGCAGTTTAGCAGGGCCCAGCTCCTACGAGCAGTACTTC
TRBV5-1	-	TRBJ2-1	TRBD1	CASSLEGTGGRDEQFF	TGCGCCAGCAGCTTGGAAGGGACAGGGGGTAGGGATGAGCAGTTCTTC
TRBV9	once	TRBJ2-1	TRBD2	CASSPLGLEVDEQFF	TGTGCCAGCAGTCCTCTGGGACTAGAGGTGGATGAGCAGTTCTTC
TRBV25-1	few	TRBJ1-2	-	CASSGGRGGINYGYTF	TGTGCCAGCAGTGGTGGGCGTGGGGGCATCAACTATGGCTACACCTTC
TRBV5-1	-	TRBJ2-2	-	CASRPTDTGELFF	TGCGCCAGCAGACCTACGGACACCGGGGAGCTGTTTTTT
TRBV7-8	few	TRBJ2-7	TRBD2	CASSLVDGTSGGPLYF	TGTGCCAGCAGCTTAGTGGATGGGACTAGCGGCGGGCCCTTGTACTTC
TRBV6-4	-	TRBJ2-1	TRBD1	CASGQQKGQAYNEQFF	TGTGCCAGCGGACAACAAAAGGGACAGGCTTACAATGAGCAGTTCTTC
TRBV18	-	TRBJ2-7	-	CASSPLGGASYEQYF	TGTGCCAGCTCACCACTGGGGGGGGCCTCCTACGAGCAGTACTTC
TRBV4-2	few	TRBJ2-1	TRBD2	CASSQEGSSGRVVEQFF	TGTGCCAGCAGCCAAGAGGGGTCTAGCGGGAGGGTGGTTGAGCAGTTCTTC
TRBV18	-	TRBJ1-2	TRBD1	CASSTQGAGHGYTF	TGTGCCAGCTCAACACAGGGGGCCGGTCATGGCTACACCTTC
TRBV30	-	TRBJ2-3	-	CAWSVGQGTDTQYF	TGTGCCTGGAGTGTCGGGCAGGGAACAGATACGCAGTATTTT
TRBV28	-	TRBJ1-4	TRBD1	CASSDYRGINEKLFF	TGTGCCAGCAGTGATTACAGGGGAATAAATGAAAAACTGTTTTTT
TRBV28	-	TRBJ1-2	-	CASSLRGAGLEGGYTF	TGTGCCAGCAGTTTACGGGGGGCAGGCCTGGAAGGTGGCTACACCTTC
TRBV7-2	-	TRBJ2-7	-	CASSQVGSEQYF	TGTGCCAGCAGTCAAGTAGGGAGCGAGCAGTACTTC
TRBV6-5	once	TRBJ1-5	-	CASKEDRSNQPQHF	TGTGCCAGCAAGGAAGACAGGAGCAATCAGCCCCAGCATTTT
TRBV5-6	-	TRBJ2-7	TRBD2	CASSLLAGNSYEQYF	TGTGCCAGCAGCCTTCTAGCGGGGAACTCCTACGAGCAGTACTTC
TRBV7-9	-	TRBJ1-2	-	CASSLVPEPYGYTF	TGTGCCAGCAGCTTAGTCCCGGAGCCCTATGGCTACACCTTC
TRBV5-1	-	TRBJ2-1	TRBD2	CASSLMLGRGGYNEQFF	TGCGCCAGCAGCTTGATGCTCGGGAGGGGGGGCTACAATGAGCAGTTCTTC
TRBV28	-	TRBJ1-5	TRBD1	CASISRTGGGRF	TGTGCCAGCATCTCACGGACAGGGGGCGGGCGTTTT
TRBV6-5	-	TRBJ2-1	-	CASSFGGGGTYNEQFF	TGTGCCAGCAGTTTTGGAGGGGGGGGAACCTACAATGAGCAGTTCTTC
TRBV12-5	-	TRBJ2-1	TRBD2	CASGSKSGRAGEQFF	TGTGCTAGTGGTTCCAAAAGCGGGAGGGCCGGTGAGCAGTTCTTC
TRBV6-6	once	TRBJ1-5	-	CASSPGSNQPQHF	TGTGCCAGCAGTCCAGGGTCGAATCAGCCCCAGCATTTT
TRBV5-1	-	TRBJ1-2	TRBD1	CASSLMGQGDGYTF	TGCGCCAGCAGCCTAATGGGACAGGGAGATGGCTACACCTTC
TRBV9	few	TRBJ2-1	-	CASSPLGSSYNEQFF	TGTGCCAGCAGCCCCCTGGGGAGCTCCTACAATGAGCAGTTCTTC
TRBV2	-	TRBJ1-2	-	CASSGVRFRGYTF	TGTGCCTCCTCAGGGGTGAGATTTCGGGGCTACACCTTC
TRBV6-1	once	TRBJ2-7	-	CASSTGTRTYEQYF	TGTGCCAGCAGCACCGGGACAAGGACCTACGAGCAGTACTTC
TRBV28	-	TRBJ2-7	-	CASSLYGSSGDF	TGTGCCAGCAGTTTGTATGGATCTTCCGGGGACTTC
TRBV6-1	once	TRBJ1-1	TRBD1	CASLQGHFTEAFF	TGTGCCAGCTTACAGGGGCACTTCACTGAAGCTTTCTTT
TRBV4-1	-	TRBJ2-1	TRBD2	CASSQLRGTSGGLLPNNEQFF	TGCGCCAGCAGCCAGCTAAGAGGAACTAGCGGGGGCCTCCTTCCTAACAATGAGCAGTTCTTC
TRBV5-1	once	TRBJ2-2	-	CASSLSVTGELFF	TGCGCCAGCAGCTTGTCGGTAACCGGGGAGCTGTTTTTT
TRBV11-2	-	TRBJ2-4	-	CASSLGGRQMRAKNIQYF	TGTGCCAGCAGCTTAGGAGGGAGGCAGATGCGAGCCAAAAACATTCAGTACTTC
TRBV29-1	-	TRBJ1-1	TRBD1	CSVLTGPNTEAFF	TGCAGCGTCCTGACAGGGCCGAACACTGAAGCTTTCTTT
TRBV6-5	-	TRBJ2-7	-	CASSQAGRTYEQYF	TGTGCCAGCAGTCAGGCGGGACGGACCTACGAGCAGTACTTC
TRBV5-1	-	TRBJ2-5	-	CASSLVEVGETQYF	TGCGCCAGCAGCTTGGTGGAGGTTGGAGAGACCCAGTACTTC
TRBV19	-	TRBJ1-4	TRBD1	CASNFRGSEKLFF	TGTGCCAGTAACTTCAGGGGGAGTGAAAAACTGTTTTTT
TRBV11-2	-	TRBJ1-5	TRBD1	CASSARRGRGLYNQPQHF	TGTGCCAGCAGCGCCAGACGGGGCAGGGGGCTATACAATCAGCCCCAGCATTTT
TRBV19	-	TRBJ1-1	-	CASSIEASNTEAFF	TGTGCCAGTAGTATTGAGGCATCGAACACTGAAGCTTTCTTT
TRBV19	-	TRBJ1-1	-	CASSTRLDPLGGTEAFF	TGTGCCAGTAGTACCCGCTTGGACCCCCTAGGAGGCACTGAAGCTTTCTTT
TRBV5-3	few	TRBJ1-5	TRBD1	CARSPRTGGPGNQPQHF	TGTGCCAGAAGCCCGAGGACAGGGGGTCCGGGCAATCAGCCCCAGCATTTT
TRBV28	-	TRBJ2-7	TRBD1	CASSSPLTGQGYEQYF	TGTGCCAGCAGTTCCCCACTGACGGGACAGGGTTACGAGCAGTACTTC
TRBV28	-	TRBJ2-7	TRBD1	CASSSGTGLGEQYF	TGTGCCAGCAGTTCCGGGACAGGGTTGGGCGAGCAGTACTTC
TRBV28	-	TRBJ2-7	-	CASSFTRGTRHEQYF	TGTGCCAGCAGTTTTACTAGGGGGACCCGCCACGAGCAGTACTTC
TRBV29-1	-	TRBJ1-2	TRBD1	CSVEVAGGQGYTF	TGCAGCGTTGAAGTGGCAGGGGGCCAGGGCTACACCTTC
TRBV7-3	-	TRBJ2-1	TRBD2	CASSLGSGNYNEQFF	TGTGCCAGCAGCCTCGGTAGCGGGAACTACAATGAGCAGTTCTTC
TRBV5-4	-	TRBJ1-1	-	CASSLDTMNTEAFF	TGTGCCAGCAGCTTGGACACCATGAACACTGAAGCTTTCTTT
TRBV11-2	-	TRBJ1-1	TRBD1	CASSSQTTGRTEAFF	TGTGCCAGCAGCTCGCAGACGACAGGGCGAACTGAAGCTTTCTTT
TRBV30	-	TRBJ1-5	-	CAWSVRGGNQPQHF	TGTGCCTGGAGTGTAAGGGGTGGCAATCAGCCCCAGCATTTT
TRBV4-1	-	TRBJ2-7	-	CASSRTNFPSSYEQYF	TGCGCCAGCAGTCGAACTAACTTCCCCAGCTCCTACGAGCAGTACTTC
TRBV28	-	TRBJ1-6	-	CASSRQVSYNSPLHF	TGTGCCAGCAGTCGACAGGTTTCCTATAATTCACCCCTCCACTTT
TRBV5-1	once	TRBJ1-1	-	CASSLGFMNTEAFF	TGCGCCAGCAGCTTGGGTTTCATGAACACTGAAGCTTTCTTT
TRBV9	few	TRBJ2-3	-	CASSAGAGDTDTQYF	TGTGCCAGCAGCGCAGGTGCAGGGGACACAGATACGCAGTATTTT
TRBV18	-	TRBJ2-7	TRBD2	CASSPRIAGVGEQYF	TGTGCCAGCTCACCACGAATAGCGGGAGTCGGCGAGCAGTACTTC
TRBV28	few	TRBJ2-1	-	CASSSRTGRGGNEQFF	TGTGCCAGCAGTTCCCGGACAGGGAGGGGGGGCAATGAGCAGTTCTTC